The 5 T cell receptor beta chains below come from one sample, sequenced in a study of T cells in Graves' hyperthyroidism and ophthalmopathy. It was RNA transcripts that yielded the amplified TCR beta CDR3 regions. HTBI primers were the set used in a first-round RT-PCR of the TCR CDR3. A single record per CDR3 protein comes from TCRdb applying MiXCR to the multiplex PCR reads. The table has some 560,000 distinct CDR3 sequences, about 15% seen once. The sequenced sample was blood. The origin of the receptors is a woman between 25 and 40 years old with Graves' hyperthyroidism.

This clonotype was counted between two and nine times. V gene TRBV7-8 combines with J gene TRBJ2-2; perhaps TRBD1 as D (5 bases). CDR3 length: 17 amino acids. Germline V gene data show CDR1 as SGHVS and CDR2 as FQNEAQ. V lost 5 bases to trimming and J lost 3 bases, with 19 bases between them. The CDR3 nucleotides are TGTGCCAGCAGCCCAGGACACGAATCTTTTTACACCGGGGAGCTGTTTTTT. Translating it yields CASSPGHESFYTGELFF.

The rearrangement links TRBV27 to TRBJ2-5; 7 bases match TRBD1. The CDR3 totals 15 residues. CDR1 is MNHEY and CDR2 is SMNVEV in the germline V gene (reference sequence). V dropped 5 bases and J dropped 2; count of bases not matched to a gene: 8. CDR3 in amino acids: CASSMIRDSQETQYF. The CDR3 DNA follows: TGTGCCAGCAGTATGATCCGGGACAGTCAAGAGACCCAGTACTTC.

Only a few counts were recorded for this clonotype. The V and J genes are TRBV12-3 or TRBV12-4 and TRBJ2-5; D not certain. Trimming left V 5 bases short and J 1 base short, with 11 bases between. The length of the CDR3 is 14 residues. CDR3 loop: CASSVDHTQETQYF. The DNA of the CDR3 is TGTGCCAGCAGTGTGGACCACACCCAAGAGACCCAGTACTTC.

This clonotype came up a few times. V gene TRBV6-1 combines with J gene TRBJ2-1; D may correspond to TRBD1 or TRBD2 (5 bases each). Trimming left V 6 bases short and J 5 bases short, with 14 bases between. Germline assignment: CDR1 MNHNS and CDR2 SASEGT. This CDR3 is built from 14 residues. CDR3 in amino acids: CASRAGTTNNEQFF. The CDR3 DNA reads as TGTGCCAGCAGGGCTGGGACCACCAACAATGAGCAGTTCTTC.

This clonotype came up many times. This chain uses TRBV5-1 with TRBJ2-7, with 7 bases aligning to TRBD2. Germline V gene sequence: CDR1 SGHRS, CDR2 YFSETQ. J gave up 2 bases and V 2 bases, and 1 base lay outside the gene matches. The CDR3 has 13 amino acids. The CDR3 nucleotides are TGCGCCAGCAGCTTTGCGGGAGCCTACGAGCAGTACTTC. It specifies CASSFAGAYEQYF.